Listed below are T cell receptor beta chains from one sample, sequenced in a study of T cell responses to AZD1222 COVID-19 vaccine. Method: immunoSEQ multiplex PCR; TCRdb's copy keeps in-frame clones and lacks some. The repertoire consists of approximately 18,000 clones, with about 80% occurring once and the leading ten covering 14%. The sample consisted of peripheral blood, taken 28 days after the second AZD1222 dose. The source of these receptors is an adult who received the AZD1222 COVID-19 vaccine. Each CDR3 is given with its conserved first and last residue. The D gene is left open where the match is weak. Size values are once, few and many counts, or a class for expanded clones, and some rows have none.

15	TRBV19	TRBD1	.	TRBJ1-6	CASSTKQGGYSPLHF	TGTGCCAGTAGTACGAAACAGGGGGGATATTCACCCCTCCACTTT
15	TRBV4-3	.	.	TRBJ2-7	CASSQDRNSPYEQYF	TGCGCCAGCAGCCAAGATCGAAACAGCCCCTACGAGCAGTACTTC
15	TRBV4-1	.	.	TRBJ1-5	CASRQDRYSNQPQHF	TGCGCCAGCAGGCAAGACAGATATAGCAATCAGCCCCAGCATTTT
17	TRBV7-9	TRBD1	.	TRBJ1-4	CASSAAGQGAGVEKLFF	TGTGCCAGCAGCGCCGCGGGACAGGGGGCTGGTGTTGAAAAACTGTTTTTT
14	TRBV19	.	.	TRBJ2-7	CASSVKGPAYEQYF	TGTGCCAGTAGTGTGAAGGGCCCCGCCTACGAGCAGTACTTC
16	TRBV24-1	.	.	TRBJ1-1	CATSDNGVGTHTEAFF	TGTGCCACCAGTGATAATGGGGTTGGGACCCACACTGAAGCTTTCTTT
17	TRBV6-2/TRBV6-3	.	.	TRBJ1-5	CASSYSFGQGNNQPQHF	TGTGCCAGCAGTTACTCGTTCGGGCAGGGCAACAATCAGCCCCAGCATTTT
16	TRBV21-1	.	.	TRBJ1-3	CASTSGGGSAGNTIYF	TGTGCCAGCACCTCAGGAGGGGGTTCCGCTGGAAACACCATATATTTT
14	TRBV5-6	TRBD1	.	TRBJ1-1	CASSAGTGGSEAFF	TGTGCCAGCAGCGCCGGGACAGGAGGGTCTGAAGCTTTCTTT
13	TRBV2	.	.	TRBJ1-1	CASSEARRTEAFF	TGTGCCAGCAGTGAAGCGAGGAGGACTGAAGCTTTCTTT
14	TRBV27	.	.	TRBJ1-2	CASSFNRVDYGYTF	TGTGCCAGCAGTTTCAACAGGGTGGACTATGGCTACACCTTC
14	TRBV5-1	TRBD2	.	TRBJ2-1	CASVLGGGANEQFF	TGCGCCAGCGTCCTAGGCGGGGGGGCTAATGAGCAGTTCTTC
17	TRBV9	.	.	TRBJ2-5	CASSVEGGTAPWETQYF	TGTGCCAGCAGCGTAGAAGGGGGGACGGCTCCATGGGAGACCCAGTACTTC
11	TRBV20-1	TRBD1	.	TRBJ2-5	CSVSDRETQYF	TGCAGTGTTTCGGACAGGGAGACCCAGTACTTC
15	TRBV7-6	TRBD2	.	TRBJ2-5	CASSLGLAQQETQYF	TGTGCCAGCAGCTTGGGACTAGCGCAACAAGAGACCCAGTACTTC
14	TRBV7-8	.	.	TRBJ1-2	CASSFGVPGYGYTF	TGTGCCAGCAGCTTCGGGGTTCCGGGGTATGGCTACACCTTC
14	TRBV7-6	.	.	TRBJ1-1	CASSPTRGGVEAFF	TGTGCCAGCAGCCCCACCCGGGGGGGGGTTGAAGCTTTCTTT
19	TRBV3-1/TRBV3-2	TRBD1	.	TRBJ1-6	CASSPTGTGGGLPSSPLHF	TGTGCCAGCAGCCCGACCGGGACAGGGGGCGGTCTCCCTAGTTCACCCCTCCACTTT
15	TRBV18	.	.	TRBJ1-6	CASSPNGLPNSPLHF	TGTGCCAGCTCACCCAACGGGTTGCCAAATTCACCCCTCCACTTT
15	TRBV27	.	few	TRBJ2-7	CASSPTLRVGLEQYF	TGTGCCAGCAGTCCTACGTTAAGGGTAGGTCTCGAGCAGTACTTC
11	TRBV6-5	TRBD1	.	TRBJ1-2	CASGTVNGYTF	TGTGCCAGCGGGACAGTTAATGGCTACACCTTC
14	TRBV7-9	.	.	TRBJ2-3	CASSLGRGSDTQYF	TGTGCCAGCAGCTTAGGACGGGGGTCAGATACGCAGTATTTT
16	TRBV7-3	TRBD2	.	TRBJ2-3	CASSPLAGGYTDTQYF	TGTGCCAGCAGCCCCCTGGCGGGGGGCTACACAGATACGCAGTATTTT
15	TRBV7-2	.	once	TRBJ2-2	CASSRGDSNTGELFF	TGTGCCAGCAGCCGCGGGGACAGCAACACCGGGGAGCTGTTTTTT
15	TRBV10-3	.	.	TRBJ1-5	CAISGGQNSNQPQHF	TGTGCCATCAGTGGAGGACAAAATAGCAATCAGCCCCAGCATTTT
17	TRBV6-1	TRBD1	.	TRBJ2-6	CASSARQGNSGANVLTF	TGTGCCAGCAGTGCCCGACAGGGAAACTCTGGGGCCAACGTCCTGACTTTC
14	TRBV4-3	.	.	TRBJ2-7	CASSQETRGYEQYF	TGCGCCAGCAGCCAAGAGACCAGGGGCTACGAGCAGTACTTC
13	TRBV19	.	few	TRBJ1-1	CASRTELNTEAFF	TGTGCCAGCCGGACAGAGCTGAACACTGAAGCTTTCTTT
14	TRBV6-2/TRBV6-3	.	.	TRBJ2-3	CASSYSPLTDTQYF	TGTGCCAGCAGTTACTCGCCTCTAACAGATACGCAGTATTTT
13	TRBV19	.	.	TRBJ1-2	CASSGDHLYGYTF	TGTGCCAGTAGTGGGGACCACCTCTATGGCTACACCTTC
16	TRBV7-2	.	.	TRBJ2-2	CASSVMEASNTGELFF	TGTGCCAGCAGCGTCATGGAGGCGTCGAACACCGGGGAGCTGTTTTTT
14	TRBV30	.	few	TRBJ1-1	CAWSVISPNTEAFF	TGTGCCTGGAGTGTAATCAGCCCGAACACTGAAGCTTTCTTT
14	TRBV7-2	TRBD1	.	TRBJ1-2	CASSLDRGEGGYTF	TGTGCCAGCAGCTTAGACAGGGGAGAGGGTGGCTACACCTTC
14	TRBV7-9	TRBD2	.	TRBJ2-5	CASSLGGGQETQYF	TGTGCCAGCAGCTTAGGGGGGGGCCAAGAGACCCAGTACTTC
15	TRBV28	.	.	TRBJ1-6	CASSTFGEANSPLHF	TGTGCCAGCAGTACATTCGGGGAAGCGAATTCACCCCTCCACTTT
17	TRBV7-6	TRBD1	.	TRBJ1-4	CASSFSDHRDRDVKLFF	TGTGCCAGCAGCTTCTCCGACCACCGGGACAGGGACGTAAAACTGTTTTTT
14	TRBV7-3	.	.	TRBJ1-2	CASSLGRLLTGYTF	TGTGCCAGCAGCTTAGGACGGCTCTTGACCGGCTACACCTTC
14	TRBV9	.	.	TRBJ2-1	CASSAGTTSGEQFF	TGTGCCAGCAGCGCCGGGACCACAAGCGGTGAGCAGTTCTTC
14	TRBV6-2/TRBV6-3	TRBD1	few	TRBJ2-7	CASSYGGQGYEQYF	TGTGCCAGCAGTTACGGAGGACAGGGCTACGAGCAGTACTTC
13	TRBV30	.	.	TRBJ1-6	CAWSVQEGQPLHF	TGTGCCTGGAGTGTACAGGAGGGACAACCCCTCCACTTT
15	TRBV6-1	.	few	TRBJ2-7	CASRDREKGAYEQYF	TGTGCCAGCAGGGATAGGGAAAAAGGGGCCTACGAGCAGTACTTC
16	TRBV15	.	.	TRBJ1-5	CATSRGYIGSNQPQHF	TGTGCCACCAGCAGGGGATATATCGGGAGCAATCAGCCCCAGCATTTT
18	TRBV10-3	TRBD1	few	TRBJ2-7	CAITPGQGVSREGPVQYF	TGTGCCATCACTCCGGGACAGGGGGTATCCCGCGAGGGGCCGGTGCAGTACTTC
16	TRBV4-3	TRBD2	few	TRBJ2-2	CASSQYLAGNTGELFF	TGCGCCAGCAGCCAGTATCTAGCGGGAAACACCGGGGAGCTGTTTTTT
17	TRBV5-1	TRBD2	.	TRBJ2-5	CASSSSLAGFSQETQYF	TGCGCCAGCAGCTCCTCATTAGCGGGGTTCTCCCAAGAGACCCAGTACTTC
14	TRBV19	.	.	TRBJ1-2	CASSPGPGNYGYTF	TGTGCCAGTAGCCCAGGCCCCGGAAACTATGGCTACACCTTC
15	TRBV4-1	TRBD2	.	TRBJ2-1	CASRQTSGGDHEQFF	TGCGCCAGCAGGCAGACTAGCGGGGGGGACCATGAGCAGTTCTTC
15	TRBV19	.	.	TRBJ2-1	CASSSPRAGDNEQFF	TGTGCCAGTAGCTCACCCCGCGCAGGGGACAATGAGCAGTTCTTC
14	TRBV6-6	.	.	TRBJ2-1	CASSSRGSDNEQFF	TGTGCCAGCAGTTCCCGGGGCAGTGACAATGAGCAGTTCTTC
14	TRBV7-6	TRBD1	.	TRBJ2-2	CASSGQGAYGELFF	TGTGCCAGCAGCGGACAGGGGGCTTACGGGGAGCTGTTTTTT
15	TRBV6-5	TRBD1	.	TRBJ2-1	CASSSGGQGANEQFF	TGTGCCAGCAGTTCCGGGGGACAGGGGGCAAATGAGCAGTTCTTC
12	TRBV6-1	.	.	TRBJ2-1	CASSLPRNEQFF	TGTGCCAGCAGCCTACCACGGAATGAGCAGTTCTTC
14	TRBV28	TRBD1	.	TRBJ1-1	CASSWTGGRAEAFF	TGTGCCAGCAGTTGGACAGGGGGCCGGGCTGAAGCTTTCTTT
13	TRBV5-1	.	.	TRBJ1-3	CASSEGSGNTIYF	TGCGCCAGCAGTGAAGGCTCTGGAAACACCATATATTTT
15	TRBV7-3	.	.	TRBJ1-1	CASSLVAGANTEAFF	TGTGCCAGCAGCTTAGTGGCGGGGGCGAACACTGAAGCTTTCTTT
13	TRBV4-3	.	.	TRBJ1-2	CASSQGPSYGYTF	TGCGCCAGCAGCCAAGGCCCTTCGTATGGCTACACCTTC
11	TRBV6-5	.	.	TRBJ1-5	CASRDDQPQHF	TGTGCCAGCCGGGACGACCAGCCCCAGCATTTT
14	TRBV7-2	TRBD1	.	TRBJ1-1	CASSLEGAGTEAFF	TGTGCCAGCAGCTTGGAGGGGGCCGGCACTGAAGCTTTCTTT
15	TRBV6-5	TRBD1	.	TRBJ2-7	CASSYSPQGYYEQYF	TGTGCCAGCAGTTACTCTCCACAGGGGTACTACGAGCAGTACTTC
16	TRBV27	.	.	TRBJ2-7	CASSPLPIGKPYEQYF	TGTGCCAGCAGTCCGCTACCCATCGGGAAACCCTACGAGCAGTACTTC